The 2 T cell receptor beta chains below were found in one sample sequenced in a study of neurological immune-mediated disorders. TCRdb independently ran MiXCR on the 5' RACE reads; one entry per CDR3 protein. The repertoire holds about 95,000 distinct CDR3 sequences, with 3% to 4% as singletons. The sequencing input was PBMCs. These receptors were collected from a woman under 30 with multiple sclerosis.

In this sample, this clonotype turned up many times. CDR3 sequence (DNA): TGCAGCGTTGAGGGACAGGGGGTAGGGACCCAGTACTTC. Protein product: CSVEGQGVGTQYF. The rearrangement joins TRBV29-1 to TRBJ2-5; 11 bases line up with TRBD1. Germline V gene data show CDR1 as SQVTM and CDR2 as ANQGSEA. Trimming cost V 3 bases and J 7 bases; bases outside gene matches: 4. The CDR3 runs 13 residues.

There are many counts of this clonotype. The chain carries TRBV28 and TRBJ1-5, with D unclear. Trimming left V 2 bases short and J 6 bases short, with 11 bases between. This CDR3 spans 14 amino acids. Germline lookup yields CDR1 MDHEN and CDR2 SYDVKM. The CDR3: CASSLVLGFQPQHF. The CDR3 coding sequence is TGTGCCAGCAGTTTAGTATTGGGGTTTCAGCCCCAGCATTTT.